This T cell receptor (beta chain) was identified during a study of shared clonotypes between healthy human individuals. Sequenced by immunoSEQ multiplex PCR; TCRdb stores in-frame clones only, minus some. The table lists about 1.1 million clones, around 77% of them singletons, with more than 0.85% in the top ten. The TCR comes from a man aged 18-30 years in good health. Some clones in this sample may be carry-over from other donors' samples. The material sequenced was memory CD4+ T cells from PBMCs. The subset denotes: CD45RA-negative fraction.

CDR3 coding DNA: TGTGCCAGCTCACCCCCGGGCAGCGGGAGGGCCTACGAGCAGTACTTC. Translated: CASSPPGSGRAYEQYF. This chain links TRBV18 with TRBJ2-7, with 10 bases matching TRBD2. The CDR3 totals 16 residues. Germline V CDR1 and CDR2: KGHSH, LQKENI. The trim removed 3 bases at V and 2 bases at J, leaving 7 bases unmatched.